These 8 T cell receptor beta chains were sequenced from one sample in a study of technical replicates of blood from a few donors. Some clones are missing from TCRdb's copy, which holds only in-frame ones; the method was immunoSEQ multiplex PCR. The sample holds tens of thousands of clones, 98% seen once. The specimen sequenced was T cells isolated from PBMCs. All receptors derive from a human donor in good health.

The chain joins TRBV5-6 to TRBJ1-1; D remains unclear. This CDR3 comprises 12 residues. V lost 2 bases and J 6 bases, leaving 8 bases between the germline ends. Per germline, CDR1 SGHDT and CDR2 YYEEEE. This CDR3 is CASSLREPEAFF. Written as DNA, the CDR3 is TGTGCCAGCAGCTTACGGGAGCCTGAAGCTTTCTTT.

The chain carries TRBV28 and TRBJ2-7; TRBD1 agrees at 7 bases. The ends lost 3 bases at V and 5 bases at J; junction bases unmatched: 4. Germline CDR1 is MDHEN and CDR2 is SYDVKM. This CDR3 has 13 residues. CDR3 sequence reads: CASSLVGGHEQYF. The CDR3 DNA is TGTGCCAGCAGTTTGGTAGGGGGCCACGAGCAGTACTTC.

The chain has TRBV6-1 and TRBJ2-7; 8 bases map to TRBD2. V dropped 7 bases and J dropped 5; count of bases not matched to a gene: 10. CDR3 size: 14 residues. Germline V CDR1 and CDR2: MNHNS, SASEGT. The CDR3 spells CASNRGTSTHEQYF. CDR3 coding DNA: TGTGCCAGCAACCGCGGGACTAGTACCCACGAGCAGTACTTC.

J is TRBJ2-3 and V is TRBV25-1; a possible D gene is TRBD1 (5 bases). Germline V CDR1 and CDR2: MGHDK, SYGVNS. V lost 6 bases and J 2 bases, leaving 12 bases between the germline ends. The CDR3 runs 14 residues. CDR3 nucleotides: TGTGCCAGCAGCGAGGCAGGGATCACAGATACGCAGTATTTT. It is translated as CASSEAGITDTQYF.

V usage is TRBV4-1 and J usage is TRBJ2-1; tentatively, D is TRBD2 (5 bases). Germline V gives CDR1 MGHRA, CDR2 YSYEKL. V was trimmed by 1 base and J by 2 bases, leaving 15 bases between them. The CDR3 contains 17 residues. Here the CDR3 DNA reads TGCGCCAGCAGCCAAGTGGGCCGGGGAACTACCTACAATGAGCAGTTCTTC. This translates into CASSQVGRGTTYNEQFF.

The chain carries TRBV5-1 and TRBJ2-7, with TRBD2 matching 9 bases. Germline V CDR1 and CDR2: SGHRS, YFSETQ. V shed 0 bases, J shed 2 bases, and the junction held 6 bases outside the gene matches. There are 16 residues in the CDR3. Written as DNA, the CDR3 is TGCGCCAGCAGCTTGGTTCCTAGCGGGGAGACCTACGAGCAGTACTTC. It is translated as CASSLVPSGETYEQYF.

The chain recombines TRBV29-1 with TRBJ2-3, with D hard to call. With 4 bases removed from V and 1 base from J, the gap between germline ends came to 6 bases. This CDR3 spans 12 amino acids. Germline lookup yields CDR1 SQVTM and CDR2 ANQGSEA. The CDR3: CSVGARTDTQYF. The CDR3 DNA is TGCAGCGTTGGGGCGCGCACAGATACGCAGTATTTT.

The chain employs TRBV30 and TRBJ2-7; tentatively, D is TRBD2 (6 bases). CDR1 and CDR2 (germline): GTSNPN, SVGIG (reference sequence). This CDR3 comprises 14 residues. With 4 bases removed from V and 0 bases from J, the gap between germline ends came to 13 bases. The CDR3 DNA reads TGTGCCTGGATTTCGGAGGGGACCTCCTACGAGCAGTACTTC. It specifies CAWISEGTSYEQYF.